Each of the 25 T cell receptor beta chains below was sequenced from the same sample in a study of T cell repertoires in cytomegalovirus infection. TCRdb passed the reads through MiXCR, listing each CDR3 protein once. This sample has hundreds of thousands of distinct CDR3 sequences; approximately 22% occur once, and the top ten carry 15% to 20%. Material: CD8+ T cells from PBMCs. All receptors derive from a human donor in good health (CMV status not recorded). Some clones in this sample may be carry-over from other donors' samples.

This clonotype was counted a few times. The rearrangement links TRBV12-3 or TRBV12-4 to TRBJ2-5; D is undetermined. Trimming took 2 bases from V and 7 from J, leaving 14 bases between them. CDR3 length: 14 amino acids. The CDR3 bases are TGTGCCAGCAGTTTACCCACAGTTCCAGGGACCCAGTACTTC. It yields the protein CASSLPTVPGTQYF.

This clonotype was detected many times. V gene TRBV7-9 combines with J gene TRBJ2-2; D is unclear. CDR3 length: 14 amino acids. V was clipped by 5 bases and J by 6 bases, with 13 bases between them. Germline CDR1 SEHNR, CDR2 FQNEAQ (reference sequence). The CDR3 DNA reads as TGTGCCAGCAGCCCCATCTCAGAGCCCGGGGAGCTGTTTTTT. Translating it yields CASSPISEPGELFF.

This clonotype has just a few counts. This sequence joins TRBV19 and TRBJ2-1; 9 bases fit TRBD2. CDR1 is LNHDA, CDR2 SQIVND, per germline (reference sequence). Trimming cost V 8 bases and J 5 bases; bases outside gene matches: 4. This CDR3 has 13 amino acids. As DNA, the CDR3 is TGTGCCAGTTCTAGCGGGGTAGACAATGAGCAGTTCTTC. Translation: CASSSGVDNEQFF. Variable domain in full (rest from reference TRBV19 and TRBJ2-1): DGGITQSPKYLFRKEGQNVTLSCEQNLNHDAMYWYRQDPGQGLRLIYYSQIVNDFQKGDIAEGYSVSREKKESFPLTVTSAQKNPTAFYLCASSSGVDNEQFFGPGTRLTVL.

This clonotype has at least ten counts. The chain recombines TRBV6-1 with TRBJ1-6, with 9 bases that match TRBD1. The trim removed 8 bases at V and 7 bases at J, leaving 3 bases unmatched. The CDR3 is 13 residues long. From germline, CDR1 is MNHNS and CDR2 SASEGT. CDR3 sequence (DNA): TGTGCCAGCTGGGGACAGGGCAATTCACCCCTCCACTTT. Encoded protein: CASWGQGNSPLHF.

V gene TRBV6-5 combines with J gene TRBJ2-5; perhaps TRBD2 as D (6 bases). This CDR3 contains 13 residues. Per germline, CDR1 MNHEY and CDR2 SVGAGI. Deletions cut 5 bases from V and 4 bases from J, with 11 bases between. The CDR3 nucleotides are TGTGCCAGCAGTATGGACGGGGGAGAGACCCAGTACTTC. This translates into CASSMDGGETQYF.

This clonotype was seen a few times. CDR3 bases: TGTGCCAGCAGTTTCAGGAGGGACACAGATACGCAGTATTTT. This encodes CASSFRRDTDTQYF. The chain combines TRBV12-3 or TRBV12-4 with TRBJ2-3, with D maybe TRBD2 (6 bases). This CDR3 spans 14 amino acids. V lost 3 bases, J lost 2 bases, and 9 bases lay in between.

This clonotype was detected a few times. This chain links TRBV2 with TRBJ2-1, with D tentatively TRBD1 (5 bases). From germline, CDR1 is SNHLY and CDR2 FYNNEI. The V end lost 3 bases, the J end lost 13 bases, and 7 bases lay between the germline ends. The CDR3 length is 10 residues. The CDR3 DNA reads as TGTGCCAGCAGTGACCGGACACAGTTCTTC. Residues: CASSDRTQFF.

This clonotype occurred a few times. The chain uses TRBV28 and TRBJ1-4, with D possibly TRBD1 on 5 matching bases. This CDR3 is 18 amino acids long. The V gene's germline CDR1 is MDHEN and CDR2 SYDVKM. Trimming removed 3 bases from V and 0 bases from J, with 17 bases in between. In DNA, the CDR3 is TGTGCCAGCAGTTTCTTCACATGGCGGGGGGCAACTAATGAAAAACTGTTTTTT. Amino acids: CASSFFTWRGATNEKLFF.

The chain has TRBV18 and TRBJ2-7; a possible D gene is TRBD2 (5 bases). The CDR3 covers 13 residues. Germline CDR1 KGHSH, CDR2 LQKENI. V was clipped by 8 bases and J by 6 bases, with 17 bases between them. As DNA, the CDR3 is TGTGCCAGCGCTCGAGGGTTAGAGTCCGAGCAGTACTTC. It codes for CASARGLESEQYF.

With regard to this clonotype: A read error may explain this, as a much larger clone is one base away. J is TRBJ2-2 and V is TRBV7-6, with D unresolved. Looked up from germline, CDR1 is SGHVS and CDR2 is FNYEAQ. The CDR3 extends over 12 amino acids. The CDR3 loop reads CACSTSTGELFF. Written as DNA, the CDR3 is TGTGCCTGCAGCACCTCGACCGGGGAGCTGTTTTTT.

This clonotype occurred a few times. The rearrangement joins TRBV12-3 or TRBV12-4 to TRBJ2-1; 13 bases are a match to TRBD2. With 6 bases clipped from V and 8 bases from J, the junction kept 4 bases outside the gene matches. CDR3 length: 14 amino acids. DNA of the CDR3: TGTGCCAGCAGCGGACTAGCGGGGGTTGATGAGCAGTTCTTC. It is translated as CASSGLAGVDEQFF.

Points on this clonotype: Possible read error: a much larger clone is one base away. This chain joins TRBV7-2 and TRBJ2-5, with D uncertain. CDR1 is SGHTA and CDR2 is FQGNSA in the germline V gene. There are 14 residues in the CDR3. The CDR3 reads CASSIAPLQETQYF. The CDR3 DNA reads TGTGCCAGCAGCATAGCCCCGCTACAGGAGACCCAGTACTTC.

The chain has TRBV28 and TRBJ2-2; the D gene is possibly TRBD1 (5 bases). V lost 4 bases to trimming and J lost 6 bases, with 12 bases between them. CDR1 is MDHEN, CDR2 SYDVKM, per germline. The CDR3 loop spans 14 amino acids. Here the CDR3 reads CASSSRLGPGELFF. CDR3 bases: TGTGCCAGCAGTTCCCGGTTGGGGCCCGGGGAGCTGTTTTTT.

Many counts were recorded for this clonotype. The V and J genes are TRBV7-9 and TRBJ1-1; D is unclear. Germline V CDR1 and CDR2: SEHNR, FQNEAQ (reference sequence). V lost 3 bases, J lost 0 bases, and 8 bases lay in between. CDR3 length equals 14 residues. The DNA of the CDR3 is TGTGCCAGCAGCTTTGGTCAGATGAACACTGAAGCTTTCTTT. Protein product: CASSFGQMNTEAFF. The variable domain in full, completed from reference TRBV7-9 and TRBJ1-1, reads DTGVSQNPRHKITKRGQNVTFRCDPISEHNRLYWYRQTLGQGPEFLTYFQNEAQLEKSRLLSDRFSAERPKGSFSTLEIQRTEQGDSAMYLCASSFGQMNTEAFFGQGTRLTVV.

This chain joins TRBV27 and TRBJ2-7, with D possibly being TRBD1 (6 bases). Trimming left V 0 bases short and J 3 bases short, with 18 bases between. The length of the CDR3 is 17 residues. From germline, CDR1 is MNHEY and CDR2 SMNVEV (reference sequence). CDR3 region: CASSLSPGADQGYEQYF. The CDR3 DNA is TGTGCCAGCAGTTTATCCCCAGGGGCCGATCAAGGCTACGAGCAGTACTTC.

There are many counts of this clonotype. For the CDR3, the DNA is TGTGCCAGCAGCTTATTGTGGGTGCTATGGGGGAACACTGAAGCTTTCTTT. It specifies CASSLLWVLWGNTEAFF. The V gene is TRBV7-2, the J gene TRBJ1-1; D ambiguous. Trimming took 2 bases from V and 1 from J, leaving 17 bases between them. Germline CDR1 and CDR2: SGHTA and FQGNSA. There are 17 residues in the CDR3.

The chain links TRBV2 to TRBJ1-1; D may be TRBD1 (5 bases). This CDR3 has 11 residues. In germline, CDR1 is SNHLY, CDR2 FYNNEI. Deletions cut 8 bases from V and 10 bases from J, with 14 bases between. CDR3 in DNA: TGTGCCAGCCTCGCGGGGCCGGGAGCTTTCTTT. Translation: CASLAGPGAFF.

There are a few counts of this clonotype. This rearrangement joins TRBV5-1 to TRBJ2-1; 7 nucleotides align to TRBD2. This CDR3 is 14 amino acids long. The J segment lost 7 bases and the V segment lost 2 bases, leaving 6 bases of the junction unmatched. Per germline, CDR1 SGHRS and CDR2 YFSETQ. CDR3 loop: CASSFSGVGNEQFF. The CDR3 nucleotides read TGCGCCAGCAGCTTCAGCGGGGTTGGAAATGAGCAGTTCTTC.

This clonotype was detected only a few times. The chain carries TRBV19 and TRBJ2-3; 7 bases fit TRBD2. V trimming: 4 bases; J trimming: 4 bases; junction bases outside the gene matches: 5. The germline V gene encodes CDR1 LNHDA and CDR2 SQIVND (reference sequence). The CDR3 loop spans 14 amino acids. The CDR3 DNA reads TGTGCCAGTAGTACTAGCGCGGGGGCAGATACGCAGTATTTT. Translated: CASSTSAGADTQYF.

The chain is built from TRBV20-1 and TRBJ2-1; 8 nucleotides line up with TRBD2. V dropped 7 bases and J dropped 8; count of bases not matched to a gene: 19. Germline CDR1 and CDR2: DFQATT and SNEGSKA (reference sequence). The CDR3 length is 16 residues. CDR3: CSGERIGSGVAYEQFF. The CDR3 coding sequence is TGCAGTGGGGAACGCATCGGTAGCGGGGTGGCTTATGAGCAGTTCTTC.

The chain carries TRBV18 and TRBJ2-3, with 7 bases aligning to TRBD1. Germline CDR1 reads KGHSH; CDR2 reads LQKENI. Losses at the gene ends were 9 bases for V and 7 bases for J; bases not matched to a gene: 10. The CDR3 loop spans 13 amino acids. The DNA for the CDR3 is TGTGCCAGGCAAGGGGGCTCCCAAAATACGCAGTATTTT. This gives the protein CARQGGSQNTQYF.

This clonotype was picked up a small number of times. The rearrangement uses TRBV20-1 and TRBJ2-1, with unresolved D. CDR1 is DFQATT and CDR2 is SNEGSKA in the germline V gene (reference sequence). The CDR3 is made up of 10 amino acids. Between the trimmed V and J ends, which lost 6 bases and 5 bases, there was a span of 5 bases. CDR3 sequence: CSAANNEQFF. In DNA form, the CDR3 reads TGCAGTGCCGCTAACAATGAGCAGTTCTTC.

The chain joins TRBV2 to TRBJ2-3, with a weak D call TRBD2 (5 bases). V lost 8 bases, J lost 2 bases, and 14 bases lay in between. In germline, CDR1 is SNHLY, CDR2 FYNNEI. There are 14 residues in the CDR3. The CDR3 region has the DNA TGTGCCAGCCAGACTACCTCCTTCACAGATACGCAGTATTTT. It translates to CASQTTSFTDTQYF. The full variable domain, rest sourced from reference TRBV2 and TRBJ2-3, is EPEVTQTPSHQVTQMGQEVILRCVPISNHLYFYWYRQILGQKVEFLVSFYNNEISEKSEIFDDQFSVERPDGSNFTLKIRSTKLEDSAMYFCASQTTSFTDTQYFGPGTRLTVL.

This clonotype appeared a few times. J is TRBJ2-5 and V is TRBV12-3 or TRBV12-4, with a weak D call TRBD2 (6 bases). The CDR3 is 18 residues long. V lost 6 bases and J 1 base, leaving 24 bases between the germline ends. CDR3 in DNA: TGTGCCAGCAGCCACCCCGCTAGCGAGGGAATCCTCCAAGAGACCCAGTACTTC. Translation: CASSHPASEGILQETQYF.

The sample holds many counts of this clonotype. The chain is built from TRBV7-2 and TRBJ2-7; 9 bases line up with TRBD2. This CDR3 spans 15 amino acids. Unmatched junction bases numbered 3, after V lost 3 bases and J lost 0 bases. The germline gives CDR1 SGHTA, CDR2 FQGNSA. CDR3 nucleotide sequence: TGTGCCAGCAGCTTGACTAGCGGTAGCTCCTACGAGCAGTACTTC. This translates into CASSLTSGSSYEQYF.